Listed here is a single T cell receptor beta chain. The antigen is undetermined. The sample comes from a study of CD8 T cells in Susac syndrome. Across the study: About 6 sequenced Susac syndrome patients had clinically active disease, while roughly 8 were in remission.

CDR1 is SQVTM and CDR2 is ANQGSEA in the germline V gene. The CDR3 contains 13 residues. V lost 0 bases, J lost 5 bases, and 11 bases lay in between. Reverse transcription of roughly 0.45 to 1 ug RNA was performed with random hexamers. An immunoSEQ multiplex PCR amplified TCR beta CDR3 over 54 Vbeta and 13 Jbeta. TCRdb used MiXCR to reprocess the immunoSEQ multiplex PCR reads, holding one entry per CDR3 protein. Here the sample spans some 77,000 distinct CDR3 sequences, 93% being singletons. All included Susac syndrome patients satisfied recently defined diagnostic criteria for definite or probable disease. Broader study findings: Clonal expansion was not observed in the Susac syndrome CD4+ T cell repertoires.

The gene calls are TRBV29-1 and TRBJ2-7; tentatively, D is TRBD1 (6 bases). The receptor was isolated from a human donor with Susac syndrome. Sequencing was performed on CD4+ T cells from PBMCs. The CDR3 region is CSVEEAAGDEQYF. As DNA, the CDR3 is TGCAGCGTTGAAGAAGCGGCAGGGGACGAGCAGTACTTC.